This T cell receptor (beta chain) was sequenced for a study of identical twins. Study results and limitations: Low generation-probability sequences were in excess among twin-shared out-of-frame alpha sequences.

Notes on this clonotype: The antigen is not known.

MiXCR, applied by TCRdb to the 5' RACE reads, yields one record per CDR3 protein. Of under 900,000 distinct CDR3 sequences in the sample, 18% were seen once. Germline CDR1 reads WSHSY; CDR2 reads SAAADI. Trimming stripped 2 bases from V and 4 bases from J, with 9 bases between. CDR3 length: 14 residues. Another study also made use of these data, one on T cells expressing NK-cell markers.

This TCR was sampled from a woman between 18 and 30 years old in good health. This chain connects TRBV10-2 to TRBJ1-3; D remains unclear. Sequencing was carried out using PBMCs. The CDR3 loop reads CASSETVPGNTIYF. The CDR3 nucleotides read TGCGCCAGCAGTGAGACAGTCCCGGGAAACACCATATATTTT.